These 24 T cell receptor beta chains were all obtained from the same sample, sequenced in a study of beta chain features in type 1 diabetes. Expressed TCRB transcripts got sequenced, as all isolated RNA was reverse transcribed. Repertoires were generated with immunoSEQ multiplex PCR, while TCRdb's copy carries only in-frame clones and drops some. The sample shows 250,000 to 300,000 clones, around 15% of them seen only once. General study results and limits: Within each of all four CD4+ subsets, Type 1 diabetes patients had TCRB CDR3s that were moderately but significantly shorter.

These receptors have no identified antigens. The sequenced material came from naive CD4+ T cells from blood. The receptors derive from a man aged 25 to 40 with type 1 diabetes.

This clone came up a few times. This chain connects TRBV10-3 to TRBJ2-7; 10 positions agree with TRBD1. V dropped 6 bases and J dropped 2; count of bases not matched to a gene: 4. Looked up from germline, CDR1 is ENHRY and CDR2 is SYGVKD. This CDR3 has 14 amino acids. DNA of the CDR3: TGTGCCATCAGAGGAGGGACAGGGGCCTACGAGCAGTACTTC. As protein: CAIRGGTGAYEQYF.

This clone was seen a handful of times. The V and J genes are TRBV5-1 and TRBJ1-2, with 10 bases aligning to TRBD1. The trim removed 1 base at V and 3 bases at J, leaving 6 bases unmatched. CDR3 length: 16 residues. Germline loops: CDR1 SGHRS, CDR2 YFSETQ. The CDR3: CASSLHPGQGYYGYTF. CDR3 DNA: TGCGCCAGCAGCTTGCACCCGGGACAGGGGTACTATGGCTACACCTTC.

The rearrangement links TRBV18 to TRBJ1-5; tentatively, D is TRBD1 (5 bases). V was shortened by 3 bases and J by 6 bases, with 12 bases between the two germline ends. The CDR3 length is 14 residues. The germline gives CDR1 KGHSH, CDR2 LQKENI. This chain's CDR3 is CASSPWDLSQPQHF. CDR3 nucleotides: TGTGCCAGCTCACCTTGGGACTTATCTCAGCCCCAGCATTTT.

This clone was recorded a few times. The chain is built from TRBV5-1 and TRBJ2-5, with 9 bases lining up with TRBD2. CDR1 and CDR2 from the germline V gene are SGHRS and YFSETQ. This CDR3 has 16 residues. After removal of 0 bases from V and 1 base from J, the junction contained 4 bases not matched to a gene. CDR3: CASSLEASGIQETQYF. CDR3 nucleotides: TGCGCCAGCAGCTTGGAAGCTAGCGGGATCCAAGAGACCCAGTACTTC.

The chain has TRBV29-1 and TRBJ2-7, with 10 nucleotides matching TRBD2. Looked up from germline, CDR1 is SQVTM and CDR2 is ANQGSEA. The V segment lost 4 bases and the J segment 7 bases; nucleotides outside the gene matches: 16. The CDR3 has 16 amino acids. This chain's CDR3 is CSVVRHISGRAGEQYF. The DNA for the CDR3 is TGCAGCGTTGTCCGCCACATCAGCGGGAGGGCCGGGGAGCAGTACTTC.

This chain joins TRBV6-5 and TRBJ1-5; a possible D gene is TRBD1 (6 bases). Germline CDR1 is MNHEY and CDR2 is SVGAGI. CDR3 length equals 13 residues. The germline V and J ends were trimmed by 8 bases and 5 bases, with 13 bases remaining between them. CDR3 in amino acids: CASGQGKDQPQHF. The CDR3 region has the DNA TGTGCCAGCGGTCAGGGGAAGGATCAGCCCCAGCATTTT.

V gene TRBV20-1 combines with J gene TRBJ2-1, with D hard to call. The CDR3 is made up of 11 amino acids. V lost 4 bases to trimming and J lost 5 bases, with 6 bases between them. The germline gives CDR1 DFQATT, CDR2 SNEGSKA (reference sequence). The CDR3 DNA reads TGCAGTGCTACGCGGCACAATGAGCAGTTCTTC. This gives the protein CSATRHNEQFF.

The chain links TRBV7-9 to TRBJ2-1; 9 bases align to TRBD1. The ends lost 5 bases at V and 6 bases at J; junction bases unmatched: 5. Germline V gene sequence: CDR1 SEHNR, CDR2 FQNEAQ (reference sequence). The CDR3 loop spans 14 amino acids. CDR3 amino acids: CASSKSGQGNEQFF. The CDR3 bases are TGTGCCAGCAGCAAGTCGGGACAGGGCAATGAGCAGTTCTTC. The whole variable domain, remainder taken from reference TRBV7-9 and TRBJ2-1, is DTGVSQNPRHKITKRGQNVTFRCDPISEHNRLYWYRQTLGQGPEFLTYFQNEAQLEKSRLLSDRFSAERPKGSFSTLEIQRTEQGDSAMYLCASSKSGQGNEQFFGPGTRLTVL.

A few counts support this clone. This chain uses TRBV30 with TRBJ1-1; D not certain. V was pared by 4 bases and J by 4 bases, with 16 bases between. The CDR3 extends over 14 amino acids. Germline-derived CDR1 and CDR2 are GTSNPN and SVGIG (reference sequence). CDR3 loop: CAWKQSGFSTEAFF. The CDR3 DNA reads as TGTGCCTGGAAACAAAGCGGGTTTAGCACTGAAGCTTTCTTT. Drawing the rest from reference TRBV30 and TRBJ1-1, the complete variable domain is SQTIHQWPATLVQPVGSPLSLECTVEGTSNPNLYWYRQAAGRGLQLLFYSVGIGQISSEVPQNLSASRPQDRQFILSSKKLLLSDSGFYLCAWKQSGFSTEAFFGQGTRLTVV.

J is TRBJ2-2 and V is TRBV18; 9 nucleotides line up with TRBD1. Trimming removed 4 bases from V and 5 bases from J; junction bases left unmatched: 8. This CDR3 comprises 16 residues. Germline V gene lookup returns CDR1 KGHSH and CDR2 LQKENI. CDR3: CASSQPGQGNTGELFF. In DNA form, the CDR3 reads TGTGCCAGCTCACAGCCGGGACAGGGAAATACCGGGGAGCTGTTTTTT.

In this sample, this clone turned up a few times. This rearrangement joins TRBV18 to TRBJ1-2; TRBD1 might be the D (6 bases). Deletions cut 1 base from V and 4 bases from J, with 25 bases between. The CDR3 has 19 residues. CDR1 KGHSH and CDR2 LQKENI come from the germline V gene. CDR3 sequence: CASSPLWGRGDLSSYGYTF. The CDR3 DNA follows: TGTGCCAGCTCACCACTTTGGGGCAGGGGAGATCTGTCGAGCTATGGCTACACCTTC.

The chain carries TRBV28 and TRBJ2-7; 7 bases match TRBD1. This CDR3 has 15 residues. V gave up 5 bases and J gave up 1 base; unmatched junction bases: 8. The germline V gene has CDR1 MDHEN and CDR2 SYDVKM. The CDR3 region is CASSPWDRLSYEQYF. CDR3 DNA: TGTGCCAGCAGTCCCTGGGACAGATTATCCTACGAGCAGTACTTC.

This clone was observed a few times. The CDR3 DNA sequence: TGTGCCAGCAGCCAAGCGCATCTGGCGGGAGTGGGTCGGGAGCAGTTCTTC. Amino acid sequence: CASSQAHLAGVGREQFF. V is TRBV14 and J is TRBJ2-1; TRBD2 matches at 7 bases. Germline V gene lookup returns CDR1 SGHDN and CDR2 FVKESK. The CDR3 is made up of 17 amino acids. Trimming cost V 1 base and J 10 bases; bases outside gene matches: 16.

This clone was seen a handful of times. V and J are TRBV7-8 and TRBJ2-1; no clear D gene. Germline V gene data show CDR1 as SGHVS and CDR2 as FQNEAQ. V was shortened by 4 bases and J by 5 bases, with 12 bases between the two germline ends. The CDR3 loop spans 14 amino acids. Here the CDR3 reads CASSSYRANNEQFF. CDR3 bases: TGTGCCAGCAGCTCCTATAGAGCCAACAATGAGCAGTTCTTC.

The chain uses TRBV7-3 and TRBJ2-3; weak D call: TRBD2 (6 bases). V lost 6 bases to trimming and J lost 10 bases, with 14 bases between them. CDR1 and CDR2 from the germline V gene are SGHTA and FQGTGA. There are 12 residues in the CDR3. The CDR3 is CASSSPGTAQYF. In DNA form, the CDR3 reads TGTGCCAGCAGTTCACCAGGGACTGCGCAGTATTTT.

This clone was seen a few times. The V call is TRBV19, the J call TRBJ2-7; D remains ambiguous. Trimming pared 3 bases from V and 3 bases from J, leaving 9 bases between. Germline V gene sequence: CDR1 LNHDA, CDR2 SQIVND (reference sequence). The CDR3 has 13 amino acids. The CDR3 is CASSIERFYEQYF. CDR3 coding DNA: TGTGCCAGTAGTATCGAGAGATTCTACGAGCAGTACTTC.

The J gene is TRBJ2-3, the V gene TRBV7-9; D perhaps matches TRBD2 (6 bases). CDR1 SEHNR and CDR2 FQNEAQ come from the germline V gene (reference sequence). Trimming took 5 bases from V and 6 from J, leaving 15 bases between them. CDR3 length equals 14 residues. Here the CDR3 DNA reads TGTGCCAGCAGCCCCGGGGGTGGGAGTGATACGCAGTATTTT. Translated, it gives CASSPGGGSDTQYF. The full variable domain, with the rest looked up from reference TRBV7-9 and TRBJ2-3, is DTGVSQNPRHKITKRGQNVTFRCDPISEHNRLYWYRQTLGQGPEFLTYFQNEAQLEKSRLLSDRFSAERPKGSFSTLEIQRTEQGDSAMYLCASSPGGGSDTQYFGPGTRLTVL.

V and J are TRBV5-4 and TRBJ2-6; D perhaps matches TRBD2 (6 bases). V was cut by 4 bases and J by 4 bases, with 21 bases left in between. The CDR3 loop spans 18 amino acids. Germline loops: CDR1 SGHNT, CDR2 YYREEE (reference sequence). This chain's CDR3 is CASSPQRATSFGANVLTF. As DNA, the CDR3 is TGTGCCAGCAGCCCTCAGCGGGCTACCTCCTTCGGGGCCAACGTCCTGACTTTC. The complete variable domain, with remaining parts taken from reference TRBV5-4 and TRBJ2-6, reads ETGVTQSPTHLIKTRGQQVTLRCSSQSGHNTVSWYQQALGQGPQFIFQYYREEENGRGNFPPRFSGLQFPNYSSELNVNALELDDSALYLCASSPQRATSFGANVLTFGAGSRLTVL.

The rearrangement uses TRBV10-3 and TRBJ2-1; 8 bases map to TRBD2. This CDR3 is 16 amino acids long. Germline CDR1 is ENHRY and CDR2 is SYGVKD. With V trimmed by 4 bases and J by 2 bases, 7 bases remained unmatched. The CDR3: CAISGPSGQAYNEQFF. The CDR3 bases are TGTGCCATCAGTGGGCCTAGCGGGCAGGCCTACAATGAGCAGTTCTTC.

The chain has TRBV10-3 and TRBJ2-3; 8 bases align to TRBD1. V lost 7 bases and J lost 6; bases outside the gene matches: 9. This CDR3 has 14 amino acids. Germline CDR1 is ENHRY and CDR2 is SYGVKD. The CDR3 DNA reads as TGTGCCATCAAGGACAGGGAGGACGCGGATACGCAGTATTTT. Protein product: CAIKDREDADTQYF.

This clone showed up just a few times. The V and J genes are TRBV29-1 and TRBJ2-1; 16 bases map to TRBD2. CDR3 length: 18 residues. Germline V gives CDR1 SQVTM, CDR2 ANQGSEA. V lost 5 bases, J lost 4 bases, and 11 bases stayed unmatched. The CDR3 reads CSVTGLAGGPPPYNEQFF. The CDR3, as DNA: TGCAGCGTTACGGGACTAGCGGGAGGGCCCCCCCCTTACAATGAGCAGTTCTTC.

The DNA for the CDR3 is TGTGCCAGCAGCTTACGGACTAGCGGGAGTGTTTACCAAGAGACCCAGTACTTC. It codes for CASSLRTSGSVYQETQYF. The chain recombines TRBV11-2 with TRBJ2-5, with TRBD2 identical over 13 bases. Per germline, CDR1 SGHAT and CDR2 FQNNGV. CDR3 length equals 18 residues. Trimming at V came to 2 bases and at J to 0 bases, leaving 6 bases not matched to a gene.

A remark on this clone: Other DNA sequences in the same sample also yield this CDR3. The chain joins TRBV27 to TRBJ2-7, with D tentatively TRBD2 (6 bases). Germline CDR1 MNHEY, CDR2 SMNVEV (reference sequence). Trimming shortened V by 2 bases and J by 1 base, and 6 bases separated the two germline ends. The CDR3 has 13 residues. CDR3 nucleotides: TGTGCCAGCAGTTTAGGAGGGTCCTACGAGCAGTACTTC. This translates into CASSLGGSYEQYF.

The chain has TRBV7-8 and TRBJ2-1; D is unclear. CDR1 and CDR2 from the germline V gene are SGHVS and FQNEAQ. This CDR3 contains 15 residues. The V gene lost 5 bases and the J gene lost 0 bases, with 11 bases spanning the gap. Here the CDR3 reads CASSPYGASYNEQFF. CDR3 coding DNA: TGTGCCAGCAGCCCCTACGGAGCCTCCTACAATGAGCAGTTCTTC.